One T cell receptor (beta chain) is described in this entry. Antigen unknown. This table comes from immunoSEQ multiplex PCR, and its TCRdb copy is limited to in-frame clones, with some not included. The data hold around 150,000 clones, with around nine tenths observed a single time. This CDR3 is 14 amino acids long. Germline-derived CDR1 and CDR2 are SGHRS and YFSETQ. Trimming pared 3 bases from V and 6 bases from J, leaving 15 bases between. This sample was included in a study of T cell responses to AZD1222 COVID-19 vaccine. Study results and caveats: Without day 14 samples, only post-peak T cell repertoires were studied. Targeting of unmutated variant regions was reportedly seen in nearly half of spike-specific TCRs. Two doses of AZD1222 preceded a rise in Spike-specific TCR breadth and depth. Donors skewed white British and female; clonal diversity was possibly underestimated.

This clonotype originated in an adult who received the AZD1222 COVID-19 vaccine. Specimen: peripheral blood, collected 28 days after the second AZD1222 dose. The chain combines TRBV5-1 with TRBJ1-1; D uncertain. CDR3 residues: CASSWKGFLSEAFF. CDR3 DNA: TGCGCCAGCAGCTGGAAGGGTTTTCTATCTGAAGCTTTCTTT.